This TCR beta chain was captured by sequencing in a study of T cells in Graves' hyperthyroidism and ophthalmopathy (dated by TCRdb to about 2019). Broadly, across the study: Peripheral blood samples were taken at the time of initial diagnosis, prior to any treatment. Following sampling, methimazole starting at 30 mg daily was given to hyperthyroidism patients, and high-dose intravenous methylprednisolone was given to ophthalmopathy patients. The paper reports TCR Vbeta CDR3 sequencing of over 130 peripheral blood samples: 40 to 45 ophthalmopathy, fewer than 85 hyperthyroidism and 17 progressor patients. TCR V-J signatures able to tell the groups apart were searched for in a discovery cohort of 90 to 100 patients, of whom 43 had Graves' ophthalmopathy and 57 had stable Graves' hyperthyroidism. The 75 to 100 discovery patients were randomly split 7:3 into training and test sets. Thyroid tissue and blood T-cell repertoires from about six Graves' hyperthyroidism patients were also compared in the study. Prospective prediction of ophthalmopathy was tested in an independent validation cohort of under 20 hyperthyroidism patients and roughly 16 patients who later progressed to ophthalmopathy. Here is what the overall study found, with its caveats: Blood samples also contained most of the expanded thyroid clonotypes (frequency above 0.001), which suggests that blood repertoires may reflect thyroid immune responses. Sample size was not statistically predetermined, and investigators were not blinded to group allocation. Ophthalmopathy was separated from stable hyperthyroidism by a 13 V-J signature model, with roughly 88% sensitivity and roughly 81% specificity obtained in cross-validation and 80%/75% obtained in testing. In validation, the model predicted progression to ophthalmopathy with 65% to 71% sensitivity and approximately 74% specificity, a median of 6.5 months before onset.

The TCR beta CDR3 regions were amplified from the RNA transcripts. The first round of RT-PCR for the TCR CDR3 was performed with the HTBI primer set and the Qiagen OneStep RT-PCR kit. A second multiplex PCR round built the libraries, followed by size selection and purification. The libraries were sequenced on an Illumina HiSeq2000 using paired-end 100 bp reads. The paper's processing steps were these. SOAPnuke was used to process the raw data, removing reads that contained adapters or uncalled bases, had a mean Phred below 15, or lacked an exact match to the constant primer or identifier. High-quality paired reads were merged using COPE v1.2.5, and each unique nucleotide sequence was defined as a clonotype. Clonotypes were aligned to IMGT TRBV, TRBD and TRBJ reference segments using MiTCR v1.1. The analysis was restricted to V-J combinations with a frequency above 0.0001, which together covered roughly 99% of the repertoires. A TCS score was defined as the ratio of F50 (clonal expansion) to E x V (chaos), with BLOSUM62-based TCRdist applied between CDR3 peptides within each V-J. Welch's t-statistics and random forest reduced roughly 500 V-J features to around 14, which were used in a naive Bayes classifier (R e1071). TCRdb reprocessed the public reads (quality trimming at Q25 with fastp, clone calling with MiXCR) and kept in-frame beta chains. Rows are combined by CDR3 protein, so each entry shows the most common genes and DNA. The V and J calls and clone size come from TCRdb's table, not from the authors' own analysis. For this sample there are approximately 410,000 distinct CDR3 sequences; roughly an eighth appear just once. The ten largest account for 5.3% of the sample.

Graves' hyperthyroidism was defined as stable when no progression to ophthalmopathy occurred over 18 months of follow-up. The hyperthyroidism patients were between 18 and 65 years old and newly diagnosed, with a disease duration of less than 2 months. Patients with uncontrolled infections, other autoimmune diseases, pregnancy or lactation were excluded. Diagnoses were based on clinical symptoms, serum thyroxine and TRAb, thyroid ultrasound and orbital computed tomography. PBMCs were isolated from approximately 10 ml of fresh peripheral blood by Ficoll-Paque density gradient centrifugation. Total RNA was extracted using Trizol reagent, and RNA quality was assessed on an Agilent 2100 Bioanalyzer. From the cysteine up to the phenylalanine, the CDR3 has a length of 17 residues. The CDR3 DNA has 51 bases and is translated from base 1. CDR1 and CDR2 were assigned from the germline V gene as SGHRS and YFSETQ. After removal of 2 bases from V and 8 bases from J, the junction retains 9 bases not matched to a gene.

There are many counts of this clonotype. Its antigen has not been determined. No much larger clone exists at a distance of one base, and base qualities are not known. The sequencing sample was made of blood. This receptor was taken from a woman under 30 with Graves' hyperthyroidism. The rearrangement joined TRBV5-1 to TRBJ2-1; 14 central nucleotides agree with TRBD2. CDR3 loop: CASSFEGRLAGGDEQFF. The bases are TGCGCCAGCAGCTTTGAAGGTAGACTAGCGGGAGGGGATGAGCAGTTCTTC.